The rows below give T cell receptor beta chains drawn from one sample of a study of blood T cell repertoires in COVID-19. Produced via immunoSEQ multiplex PCR; TCRdb's table is partial and in-frame only. The table lists about 270,000 clones, more than 70% of them singletons. Sequenced sample: PBMCs or T cells enriched from blood (not recorded which). The receptors originated from a middle-aged woman with acute COVID-19. CDR3s leave out the opening cysteine and the closing phenylalanine or tryptophan. Each record gives: CDR3 protein, V gene.

ASSPAGVFGVTEAF	TRBV18
ASSQGDSPDYGYT	TRBV4-3
ASSPGTSGKQF	TRBV12-3/TRBV12-4
AWEAGQGYGYT	TRBV30
ASRDTGSSYNEQF	TRBV3-1/TRBV3-2
ASSVGQYSNQPQH	TRBV9
ASSLGGQRTDTQY	TRBV5-4
ASSGLAGSEETQY	TRBV2
ASSWGESSYNEQF	TRBV7-9
ASSRGGDTEAF	TRBV5-1
ASSLGWSGNTGELF	TRBV28
ATSTGTSGKTYEQY	TRBV15
ASSPREQPQH	TRBV6-2/TRBV6-3
ASSRGHSYEQY	TRBV11-2
ASSPLSSGNTIY	TRBV5-6
ASSFGQGYGYT	TRBV28
ASSVASQLENTEAF	TRBV9
ASLSSYNEQF	TRBV12-3/TRBV12-4
SASPGDTEAF	TRBV20-1
ASSRGSGRSYNEQF	TRBV5-6
ASSLRGTDGYT	TRBV7-9
ASSQRSGGNNQPQH	TRBV7-2
ASVLSGSRHEQF	TRBV28
ASTLGHTSSGNTIY	TRBV7-8
SASSGYLLEQY	TRBV20-1
ASSKRLAGAFTDTQY	TRBV6-2/TRBV6-3
ASSLGGLSGNTIY	TRBV11-3
ASSLYPLRSTGILTEAF	TRBV27
ASRGLTNEKLF	TRBV5-1